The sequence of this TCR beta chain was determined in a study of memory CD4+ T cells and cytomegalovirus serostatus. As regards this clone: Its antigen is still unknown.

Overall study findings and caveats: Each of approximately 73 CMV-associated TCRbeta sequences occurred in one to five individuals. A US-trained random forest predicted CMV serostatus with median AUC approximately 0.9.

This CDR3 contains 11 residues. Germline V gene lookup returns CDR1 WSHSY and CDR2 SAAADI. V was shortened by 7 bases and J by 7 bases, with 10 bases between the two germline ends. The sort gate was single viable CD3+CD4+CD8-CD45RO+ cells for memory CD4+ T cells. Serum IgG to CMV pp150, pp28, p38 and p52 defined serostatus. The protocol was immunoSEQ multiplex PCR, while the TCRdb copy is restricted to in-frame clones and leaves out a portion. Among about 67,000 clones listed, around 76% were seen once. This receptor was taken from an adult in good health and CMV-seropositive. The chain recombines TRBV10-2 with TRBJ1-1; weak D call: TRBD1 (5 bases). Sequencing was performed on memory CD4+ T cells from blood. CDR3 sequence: CASTGNSEAFF. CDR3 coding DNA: TGCGCCAGCACAGGGAATAGTGAAGCTTTCTTT.